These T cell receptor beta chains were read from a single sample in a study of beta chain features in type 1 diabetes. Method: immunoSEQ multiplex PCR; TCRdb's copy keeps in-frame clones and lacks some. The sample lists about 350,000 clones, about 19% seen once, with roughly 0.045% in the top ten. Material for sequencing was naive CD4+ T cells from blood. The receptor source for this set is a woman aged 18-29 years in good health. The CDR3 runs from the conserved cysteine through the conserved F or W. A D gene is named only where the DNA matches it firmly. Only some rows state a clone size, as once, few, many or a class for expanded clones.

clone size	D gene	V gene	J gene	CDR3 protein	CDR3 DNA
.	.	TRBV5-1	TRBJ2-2	CASSLEPDTGELFF	TGCGCCAGCAGCTTGGAGCCGGACACCGGGGAGCTGTTTTTT
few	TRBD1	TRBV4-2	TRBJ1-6	CASSQTRQGGLYNSPLHF	TGTGCCAGCAGCCAAACCCGACAGGGAGGCCTCTATAATTCACCCCTCCACTTT
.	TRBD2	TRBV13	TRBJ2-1	CASSPEREGYNEQFF	TGTGCCAGCAGCCCTGAGCGGGAGGGCTACAATGAGCAGTTCTTC
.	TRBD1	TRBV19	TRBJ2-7	CASSPLQGIYEQYF	TGTGCCAGTAGTCCCTTACAGGGGATCTACGAGCAGTACTTC
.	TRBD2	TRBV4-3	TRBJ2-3	CASSQLAGDTQYF	TGCGCCAGCAGCCAGCTAGCGGGAGATACGCAGTATTTT
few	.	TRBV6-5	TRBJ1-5	CASSPYHSNQPQHF	TGTGCCAGCAGCCCCTACCATAGCAATCAGCCCCAGCATTTT
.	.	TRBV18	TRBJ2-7	CASSPGDWQYEQYF	TGTGCCAGCTCACCAGGAGACTGGCAATACGAGCAGTACTTC
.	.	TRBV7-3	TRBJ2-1	CASRAAGTAYNEQFF	TGTGCCAGCCGGGCCGCGGGCACCGCCTACAATGAGCAGTTCTTC
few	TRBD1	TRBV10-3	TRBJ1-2	CAISESGLRTGSNYGYTF	TGTGCCATCAGTGAGTCGGGACTTAGGACAGGGTCTAACTATGGCTACACCTTC
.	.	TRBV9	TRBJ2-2	CASSQDIANTGELFF	TGTGCCAGCAGCCAGGACATAGCGAACACCGGGGAGCTGTTTTTT
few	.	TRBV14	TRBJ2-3	CASSQAPMTQYF	TGTGCCAGCAGCCAAGCCCCAATGACGCAGTATTTT
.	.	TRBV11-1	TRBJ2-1	CASSPPSQDNEQFF	TGTGCCAGCAGCCCCCCTAGCCAGGACAATGAGCAGTTCTTC
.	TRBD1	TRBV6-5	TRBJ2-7	CASSMRDRGHEQYF	TGTGCCAGCAGTATGAGGGACAGGGGACACGAGCAGTACTTC
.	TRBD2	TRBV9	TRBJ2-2	CASNRGGRVGTGELFF	TGTGCCAGCAATCGGGGCGGGAGGGTAGGGACCGGGGAGCTGTTTTTT
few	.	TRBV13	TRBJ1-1	CASRSTTLGGLKAFF	TGTGCCAGCAGGTCAACTACCTTGGGGGGTCTAAAAGCTTTCTTT
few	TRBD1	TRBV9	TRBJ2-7	CASSATTGTLSEQYF	TGTGCCAGCAGCGCCACGACAGGGACCCTCTCCGAGCAGTACTTC
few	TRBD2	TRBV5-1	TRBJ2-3	CASSHGGSINTDTQYF	TGCGCCAGCAGCCACGGGGGGTCGATTAACACAGATACGCAGTATTTT
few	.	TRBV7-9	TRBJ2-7	CASSLGLGANEQYF	TGTGCCAGCAGCTTGGGTTTAGGGGCGAACGAGCAGTACTTC
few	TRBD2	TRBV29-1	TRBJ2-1	CSVQLAGVSRNEQFF	TGCAGCGTCCAATTAGCGGGAGTTTCACGCAATGAGCAGTTCTTC
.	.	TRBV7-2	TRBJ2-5	CASSMTVIQETQYF	TGTGCCAGCAGCATGACAGTGATACAAGAGACCCAGTACTTC
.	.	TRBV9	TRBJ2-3	CASSSGNSVVDTQYF	TGTGCCAGCAGCTCGGGAAACTCTGTCGTGGATACGCAGTATTTT
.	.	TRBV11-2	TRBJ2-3	CASSRDSNTDTQYF	TGTGCCAGCAGCCGGGACTCCAACACAGATACGCAGTATTTT
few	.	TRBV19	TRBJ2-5	CASSMALQETQYF	TGTGCCAGTAGTATGGCTCTCCAAGAGACCCAGTACTTC
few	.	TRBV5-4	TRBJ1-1	CASSLDNQDTEAFF	TGTGCCAGCAGCCTGGACAATCAGGACACTGAAGCTTTCTTT
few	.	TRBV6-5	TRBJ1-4	CASSRGEKLFF	TGTGCCAGCAGCCGCGGTGAAAAACTGTTTTTT
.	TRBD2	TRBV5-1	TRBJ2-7	CASSLAGRTSGYYEQYF	TGCGCCAGCAGCTTGGCCGGGCGCACTAGCGGATACTACGAGCAGTACTTC
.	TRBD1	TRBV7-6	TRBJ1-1	CASRGQTNTEAFF	TGTGCCAGCAGGGGACAGACGAACACTGAAGCTTTCTTT
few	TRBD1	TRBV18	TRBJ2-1	CASSPDGDRVYGEQFF	TGTGCCAGCTCCCCCGACGGTGACAGGGTCTATGGTGAGCAGTTCTTC
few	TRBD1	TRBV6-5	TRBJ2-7	CASSVRDRGFHEQYF	TGTGCCAGCAGCGTCCGGGACAGGGGGTTCCACGAGCAGTACTTC
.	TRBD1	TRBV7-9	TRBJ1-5	CASSSPETGSQPQHF	TGTGCCAGCAGCTCCCCCGAGACAGGGAGTCAGCCCCAGCATTTT
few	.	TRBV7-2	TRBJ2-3	CASSSSVGGIGTQYF	TGTGCCAGCAGCTCCTCGGTCGGGGGTATAGGGACGCAGTATTTT
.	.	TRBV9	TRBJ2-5	CASGRGGETQYF	TGTGCCAGCGGGAGAGGGGGAGAGACCCAGTACTTC
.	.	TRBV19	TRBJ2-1	CASSKRKEGSYNEQFF	TGTGCCAGTAGTAAAAGGAAGGAGGGCTCCTACAATGAGCAGTTCTTC